This T cell receptor beta chain was captured in a study of T cell responses to AZD1222 COVID-19 vaccine. The germline V gene encodes CDR1 WSHSY and CDR2 SAAADI. The CDR3 runs 14 residues. V was clipped by 8 bases and J by 1 base, with 14 bases between them. Clones were sequenced by immunoSEQ multiplex PCR, and TCRdb holds only the in-frame ones, with some missing. The sample yields about 81,000 clones, about nine tenths seen once. The chain couples TRBV10-2 to TRBJ1-1, with D possibly matching TRBD1 (5 bases). The sequence derives from an adult who received the AZD1222 COVID-19 vaccine. Sequenced here: peripheral blood, sampled 28 days after the second AZD1222 dose. As DNA, the CDR3 is TGCGCCAGCCGGCGGGGGTTGGGGAACACTGAAGCTTTCTTT. This encodes CASRRGLGNTEAFF.